This T cell receptor beta chain came from a study of early T cells in non-severe SARS-CoV-2 infection. One entry per CDR3 protein results from TCRdb running MiXCR on the 5' RACE reads. The sample shows tens of thousands of distinct CDR3 sequences, over 10% of them seen only once. The CDR3 length is 14 residues. Germline V CDR1 and CDR2: KGHSH, LQKENI. Trimming removed 5 bases from V and 2 bases from J, with 11 bases in between. The rearrangement links TRBV18 to TRBJ2-3, with D tentatively TRBD1 (5 bases). This receptor was taken from an adult who was a healthcare worker with PCR-confirmed SARS-CoV-2 infection or an uninfected control (not recorded which). Material: whole blood, obtained at baseline. CDR3 protein: CASSWGSFTDTQYF. The CDR3 DNA reads TGTGCCAGCTCATGGGGCAGCTTCACAGATACGCAGTATTTT.